This T cell receptor (beta chain) was found in a study of T cell responses to AZD1222 COVID-19 vaccine (dated by TCRdb to 2020 to 2023). In the study overall: AZD1222 recipients given second doses at about 4 weeks or at about 12 weeks were pooled, since spike-specific TCR depth and breadth were not found to differ between the two schedules. A total of over 230 trial participants underwent TCR sequencing, of whom roughly 210 had received two doses of AZD1222 and around 26 had received two doses of the MenACWY control vaccine. Enrollment into the trials was organized by age into subgroups of 18-55, 56-69 and 70-plus years, and those subgroups contained roughly 150, 30 and 60 TCR-sequenced participants, respectively.

General conclusions and limits of the study: Reportedly, almost half of the unique spike-specific TCRs recognized epitopes lying outside the regions that are mutated in the B.1.351 and B.1.1.7 variants. Participants were mostly white British, with more females than males. The authors suggested clonal diversity may have been underestimated. Only a handful of AZD1222 recipients were SARS-CoV-2 seropositive at baseline, limiting conclusions about previously exposed vaccinees. Spike-specific TCR breadth and depth rose significantly after two AZD1222 doses compared with day 0 and with MenACWY recipients. In the small 56-69-year group, the increase in depth fell short of significance, most likely because of low power. No day 14 peak-response samples were available, so repertoires were characterized only after the peak T cell response. The vaccine-associated CD4 TCRs covered the entire spike protein, and the dominant responses fell in regions 160-218 and 743-854.

Reading the label with the study, this specimen's time point is: baseline before first vaccination. Vaccinee samples were obtained from the UK trials COV001 and COV002, which included a single-blind randomized controlled phase 2/3 trial of AZD1222 (ChAdOx1 nCoV-19) in healthy adults. For TCRbeta chain sequencing, PBMC samples from trial participants were taken at day 0 and at day 28 after the second dose. Turning to this clone: No cognate antigen has been identified for it. No base quality information exists; no much larger clone differs at one position.

The CDR3 regions of human TCRbeta chains were analyzed by immunosequencing. As for how the authors treated the data: TCRs in the repertoires were compared against a reference library of SARS-CoV-2-specific TCRs that had been generated with the MIRA antigen-specificity platform. Breadth meant the fraction of unique TCRs that were SARS-CoV-2-associated, whereas depth meant the fraction of total T cells that were SARS-CoV-2-associated. Using the MIRA data, every spike-specific TCR was mapped to the spike region that the TCR reacted to and assigned to either a CD4 or a CD8 class. Log10-transformed breadth and depth values were compared by one-way ANOVA with Sidak's multiple comparisons tests. Imported from immuneACCESS, the table was reduced by TCRdb to in-frame sequences with V and J called. These copies leave out some clones; in studies compared against another copy, an unresolved V gene accounts for under half, and the cause of the remainder is not known. V, J and clone size reflect that table, while D and trimming were determined from the DNA. The sample table records approximately 88,000 clones; approximately 90% of these occur just once. The leading ten clones occupy 5% to 6.5% of the sample.

The receptor was derived from an adult in good health. Specimen: peripheral blood, collected on day 0 of AZD1222 vaccination.

For the CDR3, the sequence is CASSPHRGNTEAFF. In nucleotides, the sequence is TGTGCCAGTAGTCCGCACAGAGGGAACACTGAAGCTTTCTTT. The chain uses TRBV19 and TRBJ1-1; confidence is insufficient to name the D gene. The CDR3 runs 14 amino acids, cysteine and phenylalanine included. The CDR3 DNA has 42 bases and is translated from base 1. Between the V and J ends, shortened by 5 bases and 1 base respectively, the junction contains 11 bases. CDR1 and CDR2, per the germline V gene (reference sequence), are LNHDA and SQIVND.